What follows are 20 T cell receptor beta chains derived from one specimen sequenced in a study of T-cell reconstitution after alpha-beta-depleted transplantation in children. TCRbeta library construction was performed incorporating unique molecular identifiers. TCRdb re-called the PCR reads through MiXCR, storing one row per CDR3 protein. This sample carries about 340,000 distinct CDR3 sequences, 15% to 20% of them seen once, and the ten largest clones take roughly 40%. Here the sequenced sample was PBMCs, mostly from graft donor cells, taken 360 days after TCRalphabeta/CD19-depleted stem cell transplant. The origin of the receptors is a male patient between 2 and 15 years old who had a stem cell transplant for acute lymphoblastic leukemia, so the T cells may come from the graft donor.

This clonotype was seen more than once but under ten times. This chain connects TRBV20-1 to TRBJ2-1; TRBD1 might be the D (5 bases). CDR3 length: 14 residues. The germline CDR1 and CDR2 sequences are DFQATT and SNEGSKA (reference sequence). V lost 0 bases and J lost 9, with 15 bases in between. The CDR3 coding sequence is TGCAGTGCTAGAGATGGGCAGGGTGGTAGTGAGCAGTTCTTC. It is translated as CSARDGQGGSEQFF.

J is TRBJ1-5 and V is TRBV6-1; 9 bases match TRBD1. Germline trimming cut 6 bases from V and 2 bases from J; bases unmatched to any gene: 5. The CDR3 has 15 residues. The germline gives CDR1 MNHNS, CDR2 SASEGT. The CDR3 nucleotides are TGTGCCAGCAGCCGGACAGGGGACGGCAATCAGCCCCAGCATTTT. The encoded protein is CASSRTGDGNQPQHF.

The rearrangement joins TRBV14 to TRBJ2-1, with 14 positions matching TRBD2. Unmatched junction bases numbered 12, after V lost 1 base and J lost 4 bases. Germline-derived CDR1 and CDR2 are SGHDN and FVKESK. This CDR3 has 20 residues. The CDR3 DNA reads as TGTGCCAGCAGCCAAGTTTTTGGGACTAGCGGGAGATTCGCGTACAATGAGCAGTTCTTC. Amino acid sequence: CASSQVFGTSGRFAYNEQFF.

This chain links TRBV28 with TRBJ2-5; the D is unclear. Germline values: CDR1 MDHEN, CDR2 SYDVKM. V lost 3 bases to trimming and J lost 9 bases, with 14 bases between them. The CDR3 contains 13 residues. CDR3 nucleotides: TGTGCCAGCAGTTTCGGAGTAACCACGGCCCAGTACTTC. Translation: CASSFGVTTAQYF.

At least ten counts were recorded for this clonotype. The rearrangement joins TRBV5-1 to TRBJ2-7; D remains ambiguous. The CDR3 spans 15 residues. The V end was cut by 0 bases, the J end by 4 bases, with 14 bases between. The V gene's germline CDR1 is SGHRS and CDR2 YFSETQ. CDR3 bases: TGCGCCAGCAGCTTGGGTATAGCAGAAGTATACGAGCAGTACTTC. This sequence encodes CASSLGIAEVYEQYF.

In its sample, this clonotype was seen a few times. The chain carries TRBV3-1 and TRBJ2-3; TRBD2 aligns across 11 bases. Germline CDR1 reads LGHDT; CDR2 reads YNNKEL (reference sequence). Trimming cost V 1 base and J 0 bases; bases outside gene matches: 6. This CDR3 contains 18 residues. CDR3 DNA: TGTGCCAGCAGCCAAGTTAGCGGGAGGGTCCTGAGCACAGATACGCAGTATTTT. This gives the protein CASSQVSGRVLSTDTQYF.

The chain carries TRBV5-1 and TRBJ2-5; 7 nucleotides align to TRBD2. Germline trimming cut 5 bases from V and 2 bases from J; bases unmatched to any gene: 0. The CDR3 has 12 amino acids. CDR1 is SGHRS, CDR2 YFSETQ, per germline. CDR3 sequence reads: CASRREQETQYF. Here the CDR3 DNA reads TGCGCCAGCAGGCGGGAGCAAGAGACCCAGTACTTC.

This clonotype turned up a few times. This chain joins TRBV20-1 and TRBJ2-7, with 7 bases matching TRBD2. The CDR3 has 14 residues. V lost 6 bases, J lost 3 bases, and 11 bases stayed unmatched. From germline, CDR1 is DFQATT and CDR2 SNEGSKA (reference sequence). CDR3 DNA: TGCAGTGCCCGTTTGGGCGGGAGACTCTACGAGCAGTACTTC. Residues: CSARLGGRLYEQYF.

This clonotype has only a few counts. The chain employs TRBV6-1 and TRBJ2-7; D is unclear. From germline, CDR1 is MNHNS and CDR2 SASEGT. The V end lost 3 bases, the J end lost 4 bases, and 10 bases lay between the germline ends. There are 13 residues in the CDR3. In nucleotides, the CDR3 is TGTGCCAGCAGTGACCCCCTTGCGTACGAGCAGTACTTC. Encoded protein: CASSDPLAYEQYF.

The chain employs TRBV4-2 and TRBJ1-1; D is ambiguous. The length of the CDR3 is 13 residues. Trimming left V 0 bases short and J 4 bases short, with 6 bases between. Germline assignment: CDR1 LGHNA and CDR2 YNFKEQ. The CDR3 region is CASSQDWFTEAFF. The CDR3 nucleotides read TGTGCCAGCAGCCAAGATTGGTTCACTGAAGCTTTCTTT.

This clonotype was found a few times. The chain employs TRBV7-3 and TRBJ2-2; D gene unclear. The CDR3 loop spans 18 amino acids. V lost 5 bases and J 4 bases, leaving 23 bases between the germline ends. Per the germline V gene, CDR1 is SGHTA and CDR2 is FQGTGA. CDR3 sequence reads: CASSPSTPTSERTGELFF. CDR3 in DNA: TGTGCCAGCAGCCCCAGCACTCCTACCTCCGAACGCACCGGGGAGCTGTTTTTT.

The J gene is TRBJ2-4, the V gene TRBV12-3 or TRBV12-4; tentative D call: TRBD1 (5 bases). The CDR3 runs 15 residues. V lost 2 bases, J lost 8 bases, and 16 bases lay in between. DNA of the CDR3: TGTGCCAGCAGTTTACCTCAGGGATTCCCGGACATTCAGTACTTC. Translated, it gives CASSLPQGFPDIQYF.

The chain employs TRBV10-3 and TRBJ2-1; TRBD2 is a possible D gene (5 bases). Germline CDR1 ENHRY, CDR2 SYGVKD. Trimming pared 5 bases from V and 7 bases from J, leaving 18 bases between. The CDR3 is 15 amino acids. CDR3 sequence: CAISTDQAGGNEQFF. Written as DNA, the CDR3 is TGTGCCATCAGTACCGACCAGGCGGGTGGGAATGAGCAGTTCTTC.

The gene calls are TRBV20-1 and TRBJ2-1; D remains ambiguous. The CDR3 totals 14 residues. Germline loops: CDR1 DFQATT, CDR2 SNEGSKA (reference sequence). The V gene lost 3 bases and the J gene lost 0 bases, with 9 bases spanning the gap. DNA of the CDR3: TGCAGTGCTAGTGTCATAAGCTCCTACAATGAGCAGTTCTTC. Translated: CSASVISSYNEQFF.

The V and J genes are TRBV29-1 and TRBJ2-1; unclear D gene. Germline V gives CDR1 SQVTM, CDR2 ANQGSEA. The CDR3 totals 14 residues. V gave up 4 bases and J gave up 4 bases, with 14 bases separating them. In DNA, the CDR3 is TGCAGCGTTGTTCATCTAGAAGTGTACAATGAGCAGTTCTTC. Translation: CSVVHLEVYNEQFF.

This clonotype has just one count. The CDR3 spells CASSLGGRGSTDTQYF. The CDR3 nucleotides read TGTGCCAGCAGCTTGGGGGGGCGAGGGAGCACAGATACGCAGTATTTT. The J gene is TRBJ2-3, the V gene TRBV5-6; TRBD1 is a possible D gene (6 bases). The CDR3 spans 16 residues. The V end lost 0 bases, the J end lost 0 bases, and 11 bases lay between the germline ends. Germline V gene sequence: CDR1 SGHDT, CDR2 YYEEEE. The full variable domain, in which reference TRBV5-6 and TRBJ2-3 provide the parts outside the CDR3, is DAGVTQSPTHLIKTRGQQVTLRCSPKSGHDTVSWYQQALGQGPQFIFQYYEEEERQRGNFPDRFSGHQFPNYSSELNVNALLLGDSALYLCASSLGGRGSTDTQYFGPGTRLTVL.

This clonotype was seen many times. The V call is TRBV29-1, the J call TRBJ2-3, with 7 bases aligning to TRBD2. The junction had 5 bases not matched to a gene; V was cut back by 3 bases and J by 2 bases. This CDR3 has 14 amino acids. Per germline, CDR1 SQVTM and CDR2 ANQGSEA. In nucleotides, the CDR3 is TGCAGCGTTGAGGGACTATCGTACACAGATACGCAGTATTTT. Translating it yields CSVEGLSYTDTQYF.

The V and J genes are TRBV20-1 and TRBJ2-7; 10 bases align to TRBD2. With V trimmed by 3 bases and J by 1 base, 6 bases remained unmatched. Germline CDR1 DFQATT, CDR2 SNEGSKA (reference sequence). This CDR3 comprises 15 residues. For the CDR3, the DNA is TGCAGTGCTAGTCCCCTAGCGGGAGCATCCTACGAGCAGTACTTC. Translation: CSASPLAGASYEQYF.

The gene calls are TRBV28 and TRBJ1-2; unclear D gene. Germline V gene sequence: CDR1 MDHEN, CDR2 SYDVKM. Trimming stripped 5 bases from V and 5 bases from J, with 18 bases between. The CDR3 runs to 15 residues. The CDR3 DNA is TGTGCCAGCAGTCCTGGCCCTATCTTAAGATATGGCTACACCTTC. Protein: CASSPGPILRYGYTF.

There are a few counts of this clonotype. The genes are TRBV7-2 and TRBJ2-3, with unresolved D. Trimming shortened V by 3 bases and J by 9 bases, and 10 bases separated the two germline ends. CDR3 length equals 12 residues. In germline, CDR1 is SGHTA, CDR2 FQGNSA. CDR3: CASSLIVGTQYF. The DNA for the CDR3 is TGTGCCAGCAGCTTGATTGTGGGGACGCAGTATTTT.